This TCR beta chain stems from a study of brain T cells in children with intractable seizures. Study outcomes and limitations: Clones missing pre-surgery may reflect undersampling of that blood sample.

With regard to this clone: What it recognizes is unknown.

V was clipped by 2 bases and J by 4 bases, with 15 bases between them. Germline CDR1 reads SGHRS; CDR2 reads YFSETQ. There are 15 residues in the CDR3. Time point meaning: blood from clinic visit 5 months post-surgery; TSC patient then seizure free. The sequenced cases were selected for having the highest brain T cell transcript signatures. Pre-surgery treatment included at least one anti-epileptic drug. Assay used: immunoSEQ multiplex PCR; TCRdb lists only in-frame clones, some missing. There are hundreds of thousands of clones in the sample; more than 85% occur only once, and about 5.8% lies in the top ten.

This material consisted of peripheral blood, taken more than 4 months after surgery. The J gene is TRBJ1-2, the V gene TRBV5-1; no clear D. This receptor was taken from a boy in the first two years of life with tuberous sclerosis and intractable seizures. CDR3 loop: CASSLSGLRSYGYTF. CDR3 bases: TGCGCCAGCAGCTTAAGCGGGTTGAGGAGCTATGGCTACACCTTC.